This passage covers 13 T cell receptor beta chains from one sample sequenced in a study of CD8+ T cells in alopecia areata. The sequencing template was cDNA reverse transcribed from extracted RNA. Profiled with immunoSEQ multiplex PCR; TCRdb holds only in-frame clones, not every one. Of more than 95,000 clones listed, 65% to 90% are singletons. The sample's treatment: oral pan-JAK inhibitor, 5-10 mg twice daily. The material sequenced was CD8+ T cells sorted from blood, taken between weeks 30 and 35, from a patient treated with tofacitinib. These receptors originate from a human donor with alopecia areata.

The chain carries TRBV9 and TRBJ2-7, with 7 bases identical to TRBD2. The CDR3 contains 14 residues. Germline loops: CDR1 SGDLS, CDR2 YYNGEE. Unmatched junction bases numbered 7, after V lost 0 bases and J lost 7 bases. CDR3 loop: CASSVAAGPREQYF. The DNA for the CDR3 is TGTGCCAGCAGCGTAGCAGCGGGGCCCCGGGAGCAGTACTTC.

The rearrangement links TRBV27 to TRBJ2-7; TRBD1 matches at 9 bases. The CDR3 loop spans 14 amino acids. Germline CDR1 MNHEY, CDR2 SMNVEV (reference sequence). Trimming removed 7 bases from V and 6 bases from J; junction bases left unmatched: 10. DNA for the CDR3: TGTGCCAGCACCTGGGGACAGGGCAGCACCGAGCAGTACTTC. Amino acids: CASTWGQGSTEQYF.

This clone came up a few times. The CDR3 DNA follows: TGTGCCACCCAAACAGGGCCGAACACCGGGGAGCTGTTTTTT. Protein product: CATQTGPNTGELFF. The chain uses TRBV10-3 and TRBJ2-2, with a weak D call TRBD1 (6 bases). Trimming removed 10 bases at V and 0 bases at J, with 12 bases between. CDR3 size: 14 residues. Germline V gives CDR1 ENHRY, CDR2 SYGVKD.

V and J are TRBV7-8 and TRBJ2-3; 7 bases line up with TRBD2. Germline CDR1 SGHVS, CDR2 FQNEAQ. The CDR3 length is 17 residues. Trimming took 3 bases from V and 4 from J; bases not matched to a gene: 13. For the CDR3, the DNA is TGTGCCAGCAGCTTGAGGTTCCGGGGAGGGTTTGCAGATACGCAGTATTTT. Its protein is CASSLRFRGGFADTQYF.

This sequence joins TRBV6-5 and TRBJ2-1; 10 nucleotides align to TRBD2. CDR3 length equals 15 residues. The germline CDR1 and CDR2 sequences are MNHEY and SVGAGI. V dropped 5 bases and J dropped 0; count of bases not matched to a gene: 1. CDR3: CASSPSGGSYNEQFF. The CDR3 DNA reads as TGTGCCAGCAGTCCTAGCGGGGGCTCCTACAATGAGCAGTTCTTC.

This sequence joins TRBV9 and TRBJ2-2; the match to TRBD2 covers 9 bases. From germline, CDR1 is SGDLS and CDR2 YYNGEE. V shed 2 bases, J shed 0 bases, and the junction held 2 bases outside the gene matches. This CDR3 spans 16 amino acids. As DNA, the CDR3 is TGTGCCAGCAGCGTGATAGCGGGAGCGAACACCGGGGAGCTGTTTTTT. It yields the protein CASSVIAGANTGELFF.

J is TRBJ1-2 and V is TRBV25-1; the D is unclear. The CDR3 contains 13 residues. The ends were cut back, 8 bases at V and 0 bases at J, with 10 bases in the middle. Germline CDR1 and CDR2: MGHDK and SYGVNS. The CDR3 coding sequence is TGTGCCAGCGGGTTCGGCTCTAACTATGGCTACACCTTC. Protein product: CASGFGSNYGYTF.

V is TRBV4-1 and J is TRBJ2-7; TRBD1 matches at 9 bases. The CDR3 sequence is 15 residues long. V dropped 4 bases and J dropped 1; count of bases not matched to a gene: 5. Germline assignment: CDR1 MGHRA and CDR2 YSYEKL. CDR3 sequence (DNA): TGCGCCAGCAGCCTGGCGGGACAGGGTTCCTACGAGCAGTACTTC. It specifies CASSLAGQGSYEQYF.

The chain links TRBV18 to TRBJ2-3, with D possibly being TRBD1 (6 bases). Trimming took off 5 bases at V and 2 bases at J, with 20 bases between the two ends. The CDR3 extends over 17 amino acids. Germline CDR1 and CDR2: KGHSH and LQKENI. Here the CDR3 reads CASSSRSRGSTTDTQYF. The CDR3 nucleotides are TGTGCCAGCTCATCACGTTCAAGGGGGTCCACCACAGATACGCAGTATTTT.

The rearrangement joins TRBV4-1 to TRBJ2-7; 8 bases map to TRBD1. J was trimmed by 0 bases and V by 1 base; bases with no gene match: 11. CDR3 length: 18 residues. Germline CDR1 and CDR2: MGHRA and YSYEKL. The CDR3 region has the DNA TGCGCCAGCAGCCAAGGGGCGGACAGGGATATTTCCTCCTACGAGCAGTACTTC. Protein sequence: CASSQGADRDISSYEQYF.

The chain is built from TRBV7-6 and TRBJ2-3, with D hard to call. V lost 1 base, J lost 0 bases, and 8 bases lay in between. From germline, CDR1 is SGHVS and CDR2 FNYEAQ. This CDR3 region has 15 residues. In DNA, the CDR3 is TGTGCCAGCAGCTTAGTGCAGTCTAGCACAGATACGCAGTATTTT. Amino acids: CASSLVQSSTDTQYF.

The chain couples TRBV5-1 to TRBJ2-2, with 14 bases that match TRBD2. Trimming cost V 5 bases and J 5 bases; bases outside gene matches: 5. Germline V gives CDR1 SGHRS, CDR2 YFSETQ. CDR3 length equals 16 residues. As DNA, the CDR3 is TGCGCCAGCAGTCACGGGACTAGCGGGAGAACCGGGGAGCTGTTTTTT. It yields the protein CASSHGTSGRTGELFF.

The rearrangement joins TRBV7-9 to TRBJ1-1, with 10 bases lining up with TRBD1. J was trimmed by 4 bases and V by 10 bases; bases with no gene match: 6. The CDR3 spans 13 residues. CDR1 SEHNR and CDR2 FQNEAQ come from the germline V gene (reference sequence). The CDR3 loop is CATYRTGGTEAFF. The CDR3 DNA follows: TGTGCCACCTACAGGACAGGGGGCACTGAAGCTTTCTTT.